This TCR beta chain was found in a study of blood T cells in healthy people across ages. The CDR3 spans 13 residues. Next came a second PCR, run for roughly 7 to 12 cycles, which used a sample-barcoded 5' primer along with a J-beta primer mix. TCRdb reprocessed the 5' RACE reads with MiXCR, giving one entry per CDR3 protein. Of around 780,000 distinct CDR3 sequences in the sample, about a quarter are singletons; the top ten hold 3%. In addition, the sample was reused for a study of T cells of mothers and their children. As that report states: Similar effects of thymic selection on TCR recombination output were recorded in related and unrelated pairs.

This receptor was obtained from a boy aged 5 to 17 in good health. Sequencing was done on a sample of blood. This sequence joins TRBV12-3 or TRBV12-4 and TRBJ2-5; D is uncertain. With the DNA end fitting TRBJ2-1 better, the J assignment may be wrong. The CDR3, as DNA: TGTGCCAGCAGGGACGTGAACACACATGAGCAGTTCTTC. Residues: CASRDVNTHEQFF.